This T cell receptor beta chain was obtained from a study of blood T cells in healthy people across ages. On the study more broadly: Template switching picked up about one barcoded beta molecule for each two T cells. Findings of the study overall: Diversity of TCR beta correlated strongly with naive T cell percentage.

This clonotype turned up a few times. Its antigen remains unidentified. Together with a sample-barcoded 5' primer, a J-beta primer mix was included in a second PCR lasting roughly 6 to 12 cycles. A single record per CDR3 protein comes from TCRdb applying MiXCR to the 5' RACE reads. The sample has fewer than 2 million distinct CDR3 sequences, roughly 43% seen once; the top ten hold approximately 22%. The CDR3 loop spans 13 amino acids. Germline V gene lookup returns CDR1 DFQATT and CDR2 SNEGSKA (reference sequence). The V and J ends lost 6 bases and 6 bases, in that order; junction bases with no gene match: 11.

This TCR came from a human donor in good health. This sequence joins TRBV20-1 and TRBJ2-7, with 7 bases fitting TRBD1. The specimen was blood. This CDR3 reads CSAPGPAGGEQYF. The CDR3 DNA follows: TGCAGTGCCCCGGGACCAGCAGGGGGCGAGCAGTACTTC.